The present entry profiles one T cell receptor (beta chain) with its context. Its matching antigen is unknown. RNA transcripts were the template for amplifying TCR beta CDR3 regions. HTBI primers were the set used in a first-round RT-PCR of the TCR CDR3. TCRdb passed the multiplex PCR reads through MiXCR, listing each CDR3 protein once. The profile shows around 600,000 distinct CDR3 sequences, more than 13% of them singletons. The sample originates from a study of T cells in Graves' hyperthyroidism and ophthalmopathy. Study observations and caveats: Blood also held most thyroid clonotypes expanded beyond 0.001.

Ophthalmopathy patients had moderate-to-severe active disease, CAS ≥3, NOSPECS ≥4, and disease duration under 3 months. Exclusions: uncontrolled infection, other autoimmune disease, pregnancy, lactation. The CDR3 totals 15 residues. With 4 bases clipped from V and 2 bases from J, the junction kept 3 bases outside the gene matches. The germline gives CDR1 LGHNA, CDR2 YNFKEQ. The gene calls are TRBV4-2 and TRBJ2-5; 11 nucleotides line up with TRBD1. This receptor was taken from a woman between 18 and 29 years old with Graves' ophthalmopathy. Sequenced: blood. The CDR3 DNA sequence: TGTGCCAGCAGCCGCCGGGACAGGGGGCAAGAGACCCAGTACTTC. This sequence encodes CASSRRDRGQETQYF.